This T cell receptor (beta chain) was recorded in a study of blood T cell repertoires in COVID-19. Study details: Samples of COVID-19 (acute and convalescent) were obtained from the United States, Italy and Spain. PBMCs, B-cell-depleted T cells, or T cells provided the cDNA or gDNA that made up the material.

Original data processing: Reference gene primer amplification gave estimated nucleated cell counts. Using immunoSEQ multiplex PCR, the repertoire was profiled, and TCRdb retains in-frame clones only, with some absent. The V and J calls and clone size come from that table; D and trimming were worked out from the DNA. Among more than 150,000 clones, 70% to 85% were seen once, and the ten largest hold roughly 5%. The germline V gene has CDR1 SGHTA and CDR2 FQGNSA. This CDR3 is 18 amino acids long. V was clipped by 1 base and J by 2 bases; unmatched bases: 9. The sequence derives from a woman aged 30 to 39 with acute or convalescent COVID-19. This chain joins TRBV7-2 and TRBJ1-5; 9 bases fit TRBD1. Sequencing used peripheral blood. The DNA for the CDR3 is TGTGCCAGCAGCTTAGTGGGACAGGGTACGGGAGGCAATCAGCCCCAGCATTTT. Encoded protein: CASSLVGQGTGGNQPQHF.